Listed below are T cell receptor beta chains from one sample, sequenced in a study of molecular identifiers for immune sequencing clone quantification. TCRdb passed the PCR reads through MiXCR, listing each CDR3 protein once. The sample holds about 640,000 distinct CDR3 sequences, nearly 20% seen once. Input material: naive CD8+ T cells from blood, with Jurkat cell RNA spiked in. The receptors were gathered from a human donor in good health. Some libraries in this study had Jurkat cell RNA spiked in. Both conserved end residues are part of each CDR3. A D gene is named only where the DNA matches it firmly. Some rows mark clone size as missing; the rest say once, few, many or name a class of expanded clone.

d_call	clone_size	v_call	j_call	cdr3_aa	cdr3_nt
NA	few	TRBV25-1	TRBJ2-7	CASSELGLGGEQYF	TGTGCCAGCAGTGAATTGGGGTTGGGGGGCGAGCAGTACTTC
NA	many	TRBV4-3	TRBJ2-7	CASSPGTPPGEQYF	TGCGCCAGCAGCCCGGGGACACCACCAGGCGAGCAGTACTTC
TRBD2	many	TRBV7-6	TRBJ2-7	CASSLAALAAVGEQYF	TGTGCCAGCAGCTTAGCGGCCCTAGCGGCTGTTGGGGAGCAGTACTTC
NA	many	TRBV5-5	TRBJ2-1	CASRPPSYNEQFF	TGTGCCAGCAGGCCCCCATCCTACAATGAGCAGTTCTTC
TRBD2	NA	TRBV19	TRBJ2-1	CASSPWTSGSAYNEQFF	TGTGCCAGTAGTCCCTGGACTAGCGGGTCTGCCTACAATGAGCAGTTCTTC
TRBD1	many	TRBV7-9	TRBJ2-3	CASSWGQGTDTQYF	TGTGCCAGCAGCTGGGGACAGGGCACAGATACGCAGTATTTT
NA	many	TRBV20-1	TRBJ1-5	CSARDPGDRRSTSNQPQHF	TGCAGTGCTAGGGACCCCGGGGACCGAAGAAGTACTAGCAATCAGCCCCAGCATTTT
NA	many	TRBV7-2	TRBJ2-7	CASIKEAAGPYEQYF	TGTGCCAGCATAAAAGAGGCAGCGGGCCCCTACGAGCAGTACTTC
TRBD2	NA	TRBV20-1	TRBJ2-7	CSALFGLAGSYEQYF	TGCAGTGCCCTTTTCGGACTAGCGGGCTCCTACGAGCAGTACTTC
NA	many	TRBV4-3	TRBJ2-7	CASSQVYSSYEQYF	TGCGCCAGCAGCCAAGTTTACTCCTCCTACGAGCAGTACTTC
TRBD1	many	TRBV28	TRBJ1-5	CASSPGTGGSIYQPQHF	TGTGCCAGCAGCCCGGGGACAGGGGGATCTATTTATCAGCCCCAGCATTTT
TRBD1	many	TRBV19	TRBJ2-3	CASSTGTGWFTDTQYF	TGTGCCAGTAGTACAGGGACAGGCTGGTTTACAGATACGCAGTATTTT
NA	many	TRBV12-3/TRBV12-4	TRBJ2-2	CASSFSGLIGELFF	TGTGCCAGCAGTTTTTCCGGGTTGATCGGGGAGCTGTTTTTT
NA	many	TRBV19	TRBJ1-1	CASSRTRRGENTEAFF	TGTGCCAGTAGTAGAACACGCCGAGGGGAGAACACTGAAGCTTTCTTT
NA	many	TRBV6-2/TRBV6-3	TRBJ1-1	CASSYVRANTEAFF	TGTGCCAGCAGTTACGTCAGGGCGAACACTGAAGCTTTCTTT
NA	many	TRBV3-1	TRBJ2-3	CASSPEGSDTQYF	TGTGCCAGCAGCCCAGAGGGTTCGGATACGCAGTATTTT
TRBD2	NA	TRBV24-1	TRBJ2-1	CATSAILAGGLDEQFF	TGTGCCACCAGTGCCATACTAGCGGGAGGGTTGGATGAGCAGTTCTTC
TRBD1	few	TRBV2	TRBJ1-4	CASRTGHGNEKLFF	TGTGCCAGCAGGACAGGGCACGGTAATGAAAAACTGTTTTTT
TRBD1	NA	TRBV7-9	TRBJ1-4	CASSLGETGENEKLFF	TGTGCCAGCAGCTTAGGGGAGACAGGGGAGAATGAAAAACTGTTTTTT
TRBD1	many	TRBV20-1	TRBJ2-7	CSARDRTGAHYEQYF	TGCAGTGCTAGAGACAGGACAGGGGCCCACTACGAGCAGTACTTC
TRBD1	NA	TRBV27	TRBJ2-7	CASSGTGTGGSNYEQYF	TGTGCCAGCAGTGGTACCGGGACAGGGGGCAGCAACTACGAGCAGTACTTC
NA	many	TRBV7-3	TRBJ2-5	CASSSGRGRGKF	TGTGCCAGCAGCTCCGGACGGGGCAGGGGAAAATTC
TRBD1	many	TRBV2	TRBJ2-3	CASSSDRGSTDTQYF	TGTGCCAGCAGTTCAGACAGGGGAAGCACAGATACGCAGTATTTT
TRBD1	many	TRBV4-1	TRBJ1-1	CASSQDQGGLNTEAFF	TGCGCCAGCAGCCAAGATCAGGGGGGCCTAAACACTGAAGCTTTCTTT
TRBD2	once	TRBV2	TRBJ2-1	CASGDTSGISEQFF	TGTGCCAGCGGGGATACTAGCGGGATTTCTGAGCAGTTCTTC
TRBD2	NA	TRBV20-1	TRBJ2-1	CSARDRTSSYNEQFF	TGCAGTGCTAGAGATCGGACTAGCTCCTACAATGAGCAGTTCTTC
TRBD1	many	TRBV13	TRBJ2-5	CASSLRQGRFETQYF	TGTGCCAGCAGCTTAAGACAGGGTCGTTTCGAGACCCAGTACTTC
NA	many	TRBV6-2/TRBV6-3	TRBJ1-5	CASSGWGEREPQHF	TGTGCCAGCAGTGGATGGGGGGAGAGGGAGCCCCAGCATTTT
NA	NA	TRBV20-1	TRBJ2-1	CSARDPERSVNEQFF	TGCAGTGCTAGAGACCCCGAGAGGTCCGTCAATGAGCAGTTCTTC
NA	many	TRBV7-6	TRBJ2-3	CASSLAGGGGRTDTQYF	TGTGCCAGCAGCTTAGCAGGGGGCGGGGGACGCACAGATACGCAGTATTTT
TRBD1	NA	TRBV5-5	TRBJ2-7	CASSGTGTGLAGLNEQYF	TGTGCCAGCAGCGGGACCGGGACAGGGCTCGCCGGGCTAAACGAGCAGTACTTC
NA	NA	TRBV20-1	TRBJ2-1	CSANGEERYSYNEQLF	TGCAGTGCTAACGGGGAGGAGCGATACTCCTACAATGAGCAGCTCTTC
TRBD1	NA	TRBV9	TRBJ2-7	CASSGGQRSYEQYF	TGTGCCAGCAGTGGGGGACAGAGATCCTACGAGCAGTACTTC
TRBD2	NA	TRBV12-5	TRBJ2-1	CASGPRSGGTSYNEQFF	TGTGCTAGTGGTCCGCGTAGCGGGGGGACTTCCTACAATGAGCAGTTCTTC
NA	many	TRBV27	TRBJ1-1	CASRFGGGRTEAFF	TGTGCCAGCAGATTCGGGGGGGGGAGGACTGAAGCTTTCTTT
NA	NA	TRBV4-3	TRBJ2-2	CASNPSRGSTGELFF	TGCGCCAGCAACCCCTCCCGCGGCTCCACCGGGGAGCTGTTTTTT
NA	NA	TRBV29-1	TRBJ2-2	CSVAGSGVGGGGGDTGELFF	TGCAGCGTTGCCGGGAGTGGCGTTGGGGGAGGGGGGGGGGACACCGGGGAGCTGTTTTTT
NA	NA	TRBV12-3/TRBV12-4	TRBJ1-4	CASRTLLDRLRLFF	TGTGCCAGCAGAACCTTACTCGACAGGTTAAGACTGTTTTTT
NA	few	TRBV7-3	TRBJ1-6	CASSAYNSPLHF	TGTGCCAGCAGCGCATATAATTCACCCCTCCACTTT
NA	few	TRBV7-6	TRBJ2-7	CASSLPGVEQYF	TGTGCCAGCAGCTTACCAGGGGTCGAGCAGTACTTC